This record covers a single T cell receptor (beta chain). The antigen is undetermined. Each CDR3 protein is one row after TCRdb ran MiXCR on the reads. Among roughly 69,000 distinct CDR3 sequences listed, approximately 30% were seen once. The sample originates from a study of T cell repertoires in cytomegalovirus infection. Study context: Both recently identified HLA-C-restricted and well-studied HLA-B-restricted CMV epitopes were used in the study.

V was clipped by 2 bases and J by 0 bases, with 12 bases between them. In germline, CDR1 is SGHVS, CDR2 FNYEAQ. The CDR3 is made up of 16 amino acids. The genes are TRBV7-6 and TRBJ2-3; no firm D call. The receptor comes from a human donor in good health (CMV status not recorded). Some clones in this sample may be carry-over from other donors' samples. This material consisted of CD8+ T cells from cultured PBMCs, taken from culture after CMV antigen stimulation. CDR3 region: CASSLRAGASTDTQYF. CDR3 nucleotides: TGTGCCAGCAGCTTAAGGGCAGGAGCTAGCACAGATACGCAGTATTTT.